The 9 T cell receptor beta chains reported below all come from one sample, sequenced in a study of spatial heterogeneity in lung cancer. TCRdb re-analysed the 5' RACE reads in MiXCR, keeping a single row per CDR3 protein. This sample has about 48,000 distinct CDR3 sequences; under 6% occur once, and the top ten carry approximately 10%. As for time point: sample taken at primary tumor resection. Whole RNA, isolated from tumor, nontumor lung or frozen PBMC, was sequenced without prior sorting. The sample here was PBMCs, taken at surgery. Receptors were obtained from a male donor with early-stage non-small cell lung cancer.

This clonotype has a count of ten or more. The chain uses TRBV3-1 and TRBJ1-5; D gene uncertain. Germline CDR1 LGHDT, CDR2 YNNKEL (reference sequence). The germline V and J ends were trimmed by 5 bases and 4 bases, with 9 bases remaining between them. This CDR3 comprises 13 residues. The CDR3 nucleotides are TGTGCCAGCAGCAATTCTCGAAATCAGCCCCAGCATTTT. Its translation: CASSNSRNQPQHF.

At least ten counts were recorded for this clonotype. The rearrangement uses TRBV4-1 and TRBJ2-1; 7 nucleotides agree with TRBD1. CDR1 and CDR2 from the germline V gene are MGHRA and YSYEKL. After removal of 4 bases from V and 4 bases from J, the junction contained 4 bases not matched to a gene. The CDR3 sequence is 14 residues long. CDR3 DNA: TGCGCCAGCAGCCCGGGACAGCAATACAATGAGCAGTTCTTC. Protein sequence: CASSPGQQYNEQFF.

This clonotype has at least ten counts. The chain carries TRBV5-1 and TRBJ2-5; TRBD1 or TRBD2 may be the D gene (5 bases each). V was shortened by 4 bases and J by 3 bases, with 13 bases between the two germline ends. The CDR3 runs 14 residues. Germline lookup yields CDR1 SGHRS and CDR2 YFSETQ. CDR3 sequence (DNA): TGCGCCAGCAGCCCCGGGGCTCTAAAAGAGACCCAGTACTTC. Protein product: CASSPGALKETQYF.

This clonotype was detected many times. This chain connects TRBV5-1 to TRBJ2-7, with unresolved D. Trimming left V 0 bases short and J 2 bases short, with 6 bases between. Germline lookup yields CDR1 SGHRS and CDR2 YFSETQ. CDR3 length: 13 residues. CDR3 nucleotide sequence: TGCGCCAGCAGCTTGGCCGCAGCCTACGAGCAGTACTTC. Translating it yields CASSLAAAYEQYF.

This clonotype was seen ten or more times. CDR3 nucleotide sequence: TGTGCCAGCAGCCTTACAGCGGGACTGATAGATACGCAGTATTTT. This encodes CASSLTAGLIDTQYF. V usage is TRBV11-1 and J usage is TRBJ2-3, with TRBD2 matching over 7 bases. The V and J ends lost 5 bases and 5 bases, in that order; junction bases with no gene match: 10. CDR1 and CDR2 (germline): SGHAT, FQDESV (reference sequence). CDR3 length: 15 residues.

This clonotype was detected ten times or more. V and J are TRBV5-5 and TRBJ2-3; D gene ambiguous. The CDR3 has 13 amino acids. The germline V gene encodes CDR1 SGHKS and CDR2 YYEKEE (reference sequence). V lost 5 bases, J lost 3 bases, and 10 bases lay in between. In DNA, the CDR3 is TGTGCCAGCAGGGTCGCGGCTACAGATACGCAGTATTTT. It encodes CASRVAATDTQYF.

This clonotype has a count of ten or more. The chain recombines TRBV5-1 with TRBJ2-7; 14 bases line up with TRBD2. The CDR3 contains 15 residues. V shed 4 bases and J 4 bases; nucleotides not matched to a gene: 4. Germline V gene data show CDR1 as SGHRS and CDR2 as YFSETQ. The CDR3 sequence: CASSVGLAGVYEQYF. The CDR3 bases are TGCGCCAGCAGCGTGGGACTAGCGGGAGTATACGAGCAGTACTTC.

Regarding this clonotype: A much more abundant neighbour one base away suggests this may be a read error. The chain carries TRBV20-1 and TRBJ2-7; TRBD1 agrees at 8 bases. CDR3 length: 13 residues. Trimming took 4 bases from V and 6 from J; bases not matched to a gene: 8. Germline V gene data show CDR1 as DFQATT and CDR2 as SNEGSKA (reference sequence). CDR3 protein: CSATRGTGSEQYF. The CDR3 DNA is TGCAGTGCTACCCGAGGGACAGGCTCCGAGCAGTACTTC.

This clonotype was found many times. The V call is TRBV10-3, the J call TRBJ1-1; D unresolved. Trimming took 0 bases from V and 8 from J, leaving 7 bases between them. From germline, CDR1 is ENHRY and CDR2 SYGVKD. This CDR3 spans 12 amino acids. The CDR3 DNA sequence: TGTGCCATCAGTGAGTCGGGGAAAGAAGCTTTCTTT. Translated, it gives CAISESGKEAFF.